This note documents a single TCR beta chain sequence. The sample is drawn from a study of shared clonotypes between healthy human individuals. About the research overall: There were three CD4 naive, three CD4 memory, two CD8 naive and one CD8 memory plates per donor.

This CDR3 region has 17 residues. CDR1 is SEHNR, CDR2 FQNEAQ, per germline (reference sequence). The V segment lost 0 bases and the J segment 0 bases; nucleotides outside the gene matches: 2. Data came from immunoSEQ multiplex PCR; TCRdb stores just in-frame clones and leaves some out. The table lists 2.5 million or so clones, just over 90% of them singletons. There were no recent acute infections or vaccinations among the donors, who were healthy HIV-negative adults. Sequencing was done on a sample of naive CD4+ T cells sorted from blood. The subset is: CD45RA+ positively selected. This chain joins TRBV7-9 and TRBJ2-1; 10 positions match TRBD2. The TCR comes from a man younger than 35 in good health. Here the CDR3 reads CASSLASSGSSYNEQFF. The CDR3 DNA reads TGTGCCAGCAGCTTAGCCTCTAGCGGGAGCTCCTACAATGAGCAGTTCTTC.